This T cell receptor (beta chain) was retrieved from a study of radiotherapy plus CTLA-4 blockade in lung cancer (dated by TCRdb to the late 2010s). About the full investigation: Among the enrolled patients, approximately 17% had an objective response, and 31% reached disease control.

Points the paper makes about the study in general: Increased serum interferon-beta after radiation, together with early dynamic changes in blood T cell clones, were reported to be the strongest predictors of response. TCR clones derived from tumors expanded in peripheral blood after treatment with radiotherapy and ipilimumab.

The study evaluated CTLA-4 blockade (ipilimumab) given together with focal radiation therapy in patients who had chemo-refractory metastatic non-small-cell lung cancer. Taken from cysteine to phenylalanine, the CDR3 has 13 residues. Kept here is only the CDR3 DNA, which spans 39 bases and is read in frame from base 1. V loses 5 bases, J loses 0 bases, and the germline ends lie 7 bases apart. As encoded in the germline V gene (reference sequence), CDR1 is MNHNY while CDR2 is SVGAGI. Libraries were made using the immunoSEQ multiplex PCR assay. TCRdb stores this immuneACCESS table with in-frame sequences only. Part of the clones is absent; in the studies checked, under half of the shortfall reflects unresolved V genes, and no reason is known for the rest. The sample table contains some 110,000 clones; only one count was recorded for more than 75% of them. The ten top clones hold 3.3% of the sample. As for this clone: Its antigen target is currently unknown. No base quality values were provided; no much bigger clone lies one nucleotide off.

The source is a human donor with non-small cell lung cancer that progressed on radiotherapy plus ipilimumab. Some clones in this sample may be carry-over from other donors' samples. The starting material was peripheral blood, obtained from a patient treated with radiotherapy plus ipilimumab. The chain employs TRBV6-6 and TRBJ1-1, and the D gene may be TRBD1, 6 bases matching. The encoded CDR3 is CASSRQVNTEAFF. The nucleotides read TGTGCCAGCAGTAGACAGGTGAACACTGAAGCTTTCTTT.